This T cell receptor beta chain originates from a study of T cell responses to AZD1222 COVID-19 vaccine. In regard to this clone: The antigen is unknown.

Regarding the study as a whole: Sampled repertoires all dated from after the peak T cell response. Clonal diversity may have been underestimated in mostly white British donors.

Assay used: immunoSEQ multiplex PCR; TCRdb lists only in-frame clones, some missing. Of about 120,000 clones listed, more than 75% were seen once; the top ten hold about 10%. The source is an adult in good health. This specimen was peripheral blood, taken on day 0 of AZD1222 vaccination.

The CDR3: CASSSEDTVAGGRETQYF. DNA for the CDR3: TGTGCCAGCAGTTCCGAGGACACTGTAGCGGGGGGGCGTGAGACCCAGTACTTC. The chain uses TRBV28 and TRBJ2-5, with 11 bases identical to TRBD2. The germline V gene has CDR1 MDHEN and CDR2 SYDVKM. CDR3 length: 18 residues. Unmatched junction bases numbered 15, after V lost 4 bases and J lost 5 bases.